Presented here are 21 T cell receptor beta chains from one specimen sequenced in a study of T cells after yellow fever vaccination. Each CDR3 protein gets one entry after TCRdb re-called the 5' RACE reads with MiXCR. The sample includes about 370,000 distinct CDR3 sequences, approximately 10% of them seen just once. The sequenced sample was PBMCs, obtained on the day of the first yellow fever vaccination. The source is a man between 18 and 29 years old who received the YFV17D yellow fever vaccine.

This clonotype has just a few counts. The chain joins TRBV20-1 to TRBJ2-7, with D possibly being TRBD1 or TRBD2 (5 bases each). The CDR3 sequence is 17 residues long. Looked up from germline, CDR1 is DFQATT and CDR2 is SNEGSKA (reference sequence). V was cut by 1 base and J by 7 bases, with 26 bases left in between. Written as DNA, the CDR3 is TGCAGTGCTAGAGTCCAAGGCCCAAGGGCAGGGAGTTGGGAGCAGTACTTC. Protein: CSARVQGPRAGSWEQYF.

This clonotype appeared a few times. The chain is built from TRBV7-8 and TRBJ1-3; possibly TRBD1 for D (5 bases). Germline V CDR1 and CDR2: SGHVS, FQNEAQ. Trimming stripped 4 bases from V and 1 base from J, with 11 bases between. The CDR3 runs 15 residues. CDR3 residues: CASSSGDASGNTIYF. CDR3 nucleotides: TGTGCCAGCAGCTCTGGGGACGCTTCTGGAAACACCATATATTTT.

The rearrangement uses TRBV4-1 and TRBJ1-1; 7 bases agree with TRBD1. This CDR3 contains 16 residues. Germline V CDR1 and CDR2: MGHRA, YSYEKL. J was trimmed by 4 bases and V by 0 bases; bases with no gene match: 8. CDR3 DNA sequence: TGCGCCAGCAGCCAAGACCGGGCCAGGGGGTTCACTGAAGCTTTCTTT. It encodes CASSQDRARGFTEAFF.

The rearrangement joins TRBV11-2 to TRBJ2-1; the D is unclear. Trimming stripped 3 bases from V and 5 bases from J, with 11 bases between. Germline CDR1 reads SGHAT; CDR2 reads FQNNGV. CDR3 size: 14 residues. DNA of the CDR3: TGTGCCAGCAGCTTCCCGAGAAGTAACAATGAGCAGTTCTTC. This codes for CASSFPRSNNEQFF.

This clonotype has only a few counts. A junction end diverges from the germline sequence, so it may reflect a read error. The rearrangement uses TRBV4-1 and TRBJ2-3; 7 nucleotides align to TRBD1. The CDR3 is 13 residues long. The V gene's germline CDR1 is MGHRA and CDR2 YSYEKL. This CDR3 reads CASSPEGAYSPDF. CDR3 nucleotide sequence: TGCGCCAGCAGCCCAGAGGGGGCCTACTCGCCGGATTTT.

Many counts were recorded for this clonotype. The chain employs TRBV20-1 and TRBJ2-7; D might be TRBD2 (5 bases). Germline V gene lookup returns CDR1 DFQATT and CDR2 SNEGSKA (reference sequence). The length of the CDR3 is 12 residues. V lost 3 bases and J lost 2, with 8 bases in between. The chain's CDR3 is CSASSGTYEQYV. The CDR3 nucleotides are TGCAGTGCTAGTTCGGGGACCTACGAGCAGTACGTC.

This chain joins TRBV10-3 and TRBJ2-7; TRBD1 matches 7 bases. Per the germline V gene, CDR1 is ENHRY and CDR2 is SYGVKD. Trimming at V came to 11 bases and at J to 0 bases, leaving 4 bases not matched to a gene. This CDR3 spans 12 amino acids. The CDR3 spells CAVRDSSYEQYF. The CDR3 coding sequence is TGTGCCGTCCGGGACAGCTCCTACGAGCAGTACTTC.

This clonotype was picked up a small number of times. The rearrangement links TRBV13 to TRBJ2-7; the D is unclear. Germline CDR1 PRHDT, CDR2 FYEKMQ (reference sequence). The CDR3 sequence is 12 residues long. With 0 bases removed from V and 4 bases from J, the gap between germline ends came to 4 bases. As DNA, the CDR3 is TGTGCCAGCAGCTTAGGCGAGTACGAGCAGTACGTC. It encodes CASSLGEYEQYV.

V gene TRBV4-2 combines with J gene TRBJ2-7, with 10 positions matching TRBD2. V trimming: 2 bases; J trimming: 3 bases; junction bases outside the gene matches: 4. Germline V gene data show CDR1 as LGHNA and CDR2 as YNFKEQ. This CDR3 is 15 amino acids long. The CDR3 nucleotides read TGTGCCAGCAGCCAAACCGGGACTAGCGACTACGAGCAGTACTTC. It encodes CASSQTGTSDYEQYF.

The rearrangement joins TRBV18 to TRBJ1-6; D call uncertain. V dropped 0 bases and J dropped 7 bases, with 10 bases sitting between them. Looked up from germline, CDR1 is KGHSH and CDR2 is LQKENI. The CDR3 runs 15 residues. CDR3 in amino acids: CASSPPSSTNSPLHF. Here the CDR3 DNA reads TGTGCCAGCTCACCACCTAGCAGTACAAATTCACCCCTCCACTTT.

The chain combines TRBV7-9 with TRBJ1-1; a weak D match, TRBD1 (6 bases). The CDR3 runs to 12 residues. The germline gives CDR1 SEHNR, CDR2 FQNEAQ (reference sequence). V was clipped by 5 bases and J by 6 bases, with 10 bases between them. CDR3 coding DNA: TGTGCCAGCAGCCGGGACACCGCTGAAGCTTTCTTT. It is translated as CASSRDTAEAFF.

This clonotype has a single count. J is TRBJ1-1 and V is TRBV6-1, with D possibly matching TRBD1 (5 bases). The CDR3 sequence is 15 residues long. V was cut by 5 bases and J by 1 base, with 14 bases left in between. Germline assignment: CDR1 MNHNS and CDR2 SASEGT. CDR3 coding DNA: TGTGCCAGCAGTCCGGGACTCAGGACGAACACTGAAGCTTTCTTT. Its translation is CASSPGLRTNTEAFF.

This clonotype was recorded at least ten times. This sequence joins TRBV4-3 and TRBJ2-1; a weak D match, TRBD1 (7 bases). This CDR3 contains 12 residues. V dropped 4 bases and J dropped 9 bases, with 10 bases sitting between them. Germline V gene lookup returns CDR1 LGHNA and CDR2 YSLEER. This CDR3 is CASSPGGLEQFF. CDR3 coding DNA: TGCGCCAGCAGCCCAGGGGGGCTTGAGCAGTTCTTC.

This clonotype showed up just a few times. This chain links TRBV4-1 with TRBJ2-3; the D gene is possibly TRBD1 (6 bases). The ends were cut back, 3 bases at V and 2 bases at J, with 12 bases in the middle. CDR3 length equals 15 residues. Germline V gene data show CDR1 as MGHRA and CDR2 as YSYEKL. CDR3 protein: CASSQVGAFTDTQYF. The DNA for the CDR3 is TGCGCCAGCAGCCAGGTGGGGGCCTTCACAGATACGCAGTATTTT.

This sequence joins TRBV2 and TRBJ2-1; TRBD1 agrees at 8 bases. Germline V CDR1 and CDR2: SNHLY, FYNNEI. The CDR3 extends over 15 amino acids. V shed 5 bases and J 7 bases; nucleotides not matched to a gene: 10. CDR3 nucleotides: TGTGCCAGCAGTACAAGACAGGGGCCTACGAATGAGCAGTTCTTC. Amino acids: CASSTRQGPTNEQFF.

This rearrangement joins TRBV5-4 to TRBJ1-2, with D tentatively TRBD1 (6 bases). V was clipped by 4 bases and J by 7 bases, with 23 bases between them. The germline CDR1 and CDR2 sequences are SGHNT and YYREEE (reference sequence). The CDR3 length is 16 residues. CDR3 region: CASSLDPGPGEGGYTF. The CDR3 DNA is TGTGCCAGCAGCCTCGACCCCGGGCCAGGGGAGGGTGGCTACACCTTC.

The chain couples TRBV9 to TRBJ2-3; 7 nucleotides match TRBD1. Per the germline V gene, CDR1 is SGDLS and CDR2 is YYNGEE. This CDR3 is 15 amino acids long. Trimming took 0 bases from V and 4 from J; bases not matched to a gene: 5. The CDR3 DNA reads TGTGCCAGCAGCGTAGCCCCGGGGACAGCAGATACGCAGTATTTT. It is translated as CASSVAPGTADTQYF.

This clonotype showed up just a few times. The rearrangement uses TRBV25-1 and TRBJ1-5, with D unclear. With 10 bases removed from V and 0 bases from J, the gap between germline ends came to 16 bases. This CDR3 spans 15 amino acids. Looked up from germline, CDR1 is MGHDK and CDR2 is SYGVNS. The CDR3 loop is CATSSSTVSNQPQHF. The CDR3 DNA reads as TGTGCCACCTCATCTTCTACAGTTAGCAATCAGCCCCAGCATTTT.

The genes are TRBV7-2 and TRBJ2-2; D remains ambiguous. V gave up 1 base and J gave up 4 bases, with 10 bases separating them. CDR3 length: 15 residues. Germline-derived CDR1 and CDR2 are SGHTA and FQGNSA. The CDR3 DNA reads as TGTGCCAGCAGCTTAGTCCCACAGTTCACCGGGGAGCTGTTTTTT. It translates to CASSLVPQFTGELFF. The variable domain in full, completed from reference TRBV7-2 and TRBJ2-2, reads GAGVSQSPSNKVTEKGKDVELRCDPISGHTALYWYRQSLGQGLEFLIYFQGNSAPDKSGLPSDRFSAERTGGSVSTLTIQRTQQEDSAVYLCASSLVPQFTGELFFGEGSRLTVL.

As concerns this clonotype: An end of the junction does not agree with germline; a read error may underlie this. The chain employs TRBV12-3 or TRBV12-4 and TRBJ1-1; maybe TRBD1 (5 bases). The CDR3 length is 16 residues. The DNA for the CDR3 is TGTGCCAGCGGTTTACCGTCGGGGCGGGAGAACACTGAAGCTTTCTTT. It encodes CASGLPSGRENTEAFF.

The DNA for the CDR3 is TGTGCCACCAGTGATCCGCGGGTAGGGTCTTCCAATGAGCAGTTCTTC. The encoded protein is CATSDPRVGSSNEQFF. V is TRBV24-1 and J is TRBJ2-1, with D possibly matching TRBD2 (5 bases). This CDR3 region has 16 residues. In germline, CDR1 is KGHDR, CDR2 SFDVKD. Trimming removed 3 bases at V and 6 bases at J, with 17 bases between.